The source of this T cell receptor (beta chain) is a study of T cells in narcolepsy. For the study at large: Patients with NT1 or NT2 and healthy control donors were enrolled.

The CDR3 is made up of 21 amino acids. The trim removed 3 bases at V and 0 bases at J, leaving 20 bases unmatched. Germline V gene lookup returns CDR1 LNHDA and CDR2 SQIVND (reference sequence). The count of this clone is one. No antigen is known for it. TCRdb's table, derived via immunoSEQ multiplex PCR, lists solely in-frame clones and lacks some. Of 25,000 to 35,000 clones listed, about 89% were seen once; the top ten hold around 1.1%. Study-level points and caveats: Autoreactive HCRT-specific and TRIB2-specific clonotypes were marked in same-patient CSF-versus-blood CD4+ comparisons. Autoreactive clone sequences were missing from some blood memory CD4+ repertoires.

The sequenced sample consisted of CD45RA- memory CD4+ T cells from PBMCs. The receptor's source is a human donor with narcolepsy. This chain links TRBV19 with TRBJ1-2, with 9 nucleotides matching TRBD1. DNA for the CDR3: TGTGCCAGTAGTATCGAAAGGGACAGGGCTTCAATGCTGAGGGCTAACTATGGCTACACCTTC. Translating gives CASSIERDRASMLRANYGYTF.